The rows below give T cell receptor beta chains drawn from one sample of a study of Ad26.COV2.S vaccination and SARS-CoV-2 variants. TCRdb's copy holds only in-frame clones and misses some; the assay was immunoSEQ multiplex PCR. The sample carries roughly 700,000 clones, approximately 88% recorded once. The material sequenced was peripheral blood, taken in a trial of Ad26.COV2.S vaccine versus placebo. These receptors originate from a person between 18 and 60 years old who received the Ad26.COV2.S COVID-19 vaccine or a placebo. CDR3s include the opening cysteine and the closing phenylalanine or tryptophan. Each record gives: clone size, D gene, J gene, V gene, CDR3 protein, CDR3 DNA. D genes are given only for firm matches. Clone size is given for some rows only: seen once, a few or many times, or a class if the clone is expanded.

size: -
D: -
J: TRBJ2-3
V: TRBV24-1
CDR3: CATSDYEGSTDTQYF
DNA: TGTGCCACCAGTGATTATGAGGGGAGCACAGATACGCAGTATTTT

size: -
D: -
J: TRBJ1-6
V: TRBV2
CDR3: CASRSEVNSPLHF
DNA: TGTGCCAGCAGATCAGAAGTGAATTCACCCCTCCACTTT

size: -
D: TRBD1
J: TRBJ2-1
V: TRBV24-1
CDR3: CATSVQGRVNEQFF
DNA: TGTGCCACCAGTGTACAGGGGCGAGTGAATGAGCAGTTCTTC

size: -
D: -
J: TRBJ2-7
V: TRBV6-5
CDR3: CASSYTIGAYEQYF
DNA: TGTGCCAGCAGTTACACCATAGGGGCTTACGAGCAGTACTTC

size: -
D: -
J: TRBJ2-2
V: TRBV19
CDR3: CASSIEGIGELFF
DNA: TGTGCCAGTAGTATAGAGGGGATCGGGGAGCTGTTTTTT

size: -
D: TRBD1
J: TRBJ1-2
V: TRBV5-1
CDR3: CASSLDRGTLDGYTF
DNA: TGCGCCAGCAGCTTGGACAGGGGGACTCTCGATGGCTACACCTTC

size: once
D: TRBD2
J: TRBJ2-3
V: TRBV19
CDR3: CASSRTAGVTSTDTQYF
DNA: TGTGCCAGTAGTAGAACAGCGGGGGTAACTAGCACAGATACGCAGTATTTT

size: -
D: -
J: TRBJ2-1
V: TRBV18
CDR3: CASSPGPVNEQFF
DNA: TGTGCCAGCTCCCCCGGCCCGGTCAATGAGCAGTTCTTC

size: -
D: TRBD1
J: TRBJ2-1
V: TRBV24-1
CDR3: CATSDWDRRNEQFF
DNA: TGTGCCACCAGTGATTGGGACAGGAGGAATGAGCAGTTCTTC

size: once
D: -
J: TRBJ2-1
V: TRBV18
CDR3: CASSPEAGSYEQFF
DNA: TGTGCCAGCTCACCAGAGGCAGGGTCTTATGAGCAGTTCTTC

size: -
D: -
J: TRBJ2-1
V: TRBV30
CDR3: CAWSAGGWDNEQFF
DNA: TGTGCCTGGAGTGCGGGGGGCTGGGACAATGAGCAGTTCTTC

size: -
D: -
J: TRBJ1-2
V: TRBV2
CDR3: CASSEALGALLTF
DNA: TGTGCCAGCAGTGAAGCGCTTGGGGCCCTCCTAACCTTC

size: -
D: -
J: TRBJ1-6
V: TRBV6-5
CDR3: CASSSARGNSPLHF
DNA: TGTGCCAGCAGTTCCGCCCGTGGGAATTCACCCCTCCACTTT

size: -
D: -
J: TRBJ2-1
V: TRBV6-5
CDR3: CASSSGLYNEQFF
DNA: TGTGCCAGCAGTTCGGGTCTATACAATGAGCAGTTCTTC

size: -
D: -
J: TRBJ2-1
V: TRBV11-3
CDR3: CASSLTLGGGRNEQFF
DNA: TGTGCCAGCAGCTTAACCCTAGGGGGAGGGAGGAATGAGCAGTTCTTC

size: -
D: TRBD1
J: TRBJ2-5
V: TRBV2
CDR3: CASSEALDRGGTQYF
DNA: TGTGCCAGCAGTGAAGCGCTTGACAGGGGAGGGACCCAGTACTTC

size: -
D: -
J: TRBJ2-3
V: TRBV25-1
CDR3: CASTGHPSTDTQYF
DNA: TGTGCCAGCACCGGACACCCTAGCACAGATACGCAGTATTTT

size: once
D: TRBD2
J: TRBJ2-1
V: TRBV7-2
CDR3: CASSLVGGLANEQFF
DNA: TGTGCCAGCAGCTTAGTTGGGGGACTAGCGAATGAGCAGTTCTTC

size: -
D: -
J: TRBJ2-3
V: TRBV5-1
CDR3: CASSLGQFSTDTQYF
DNA: TGCGCCAGCAGCTTGGGACAGTTTAGCACAGATACGCAGTATTTT

size: -
D: -
J: TRBJ1-2
V: TRBV30
CDR3: CAWSQDYGYTF
DNA: TGTGCCTGGAGTCAAGACTATGGCTACACCTTC

size: -
D: -
J: TRBJ1-1
V: TRBV19
CDR3: CASSIPGLNTEAFF
DNA: TGTGCCAGTAGTATTCCGGGTTTGAACACTGAAGCTTTCTTT

size: -
D: -
J: TRBJ2-5
V: TRBV12-3/TRBV12-4
CDR3: CASSLIRLETQYF
DNA: TGTGCCAGCAGTTTAATAAGGTTGGAGACCCAGTACTTC

size: -
D: -
J: TRBJ2-1
V: TRBV6-2/TRBV6-3
CDR3: CASSHDRNYNEQFF
DNA: TGTGCCAGCAGCCACGACAGGAACTACAATGAGCAGTTCTTC

size: -
D: TRBD1
J: TRBJ2-5
V: TRBV7-2
CDR3: CASSTPGTGQETQYF
DNA: TGTGCCAGCAGCACCCCCGGGACAGGGCAAGAGACCCAGTACTTC

size: -
D: TRBD1
J: TRBJ1-5
V: TRBV7-9
CDR3: CASSLGQGAVGNQPQHF
DNA: TGTGCCAGCAGCCTAGGACAGGGGGCGGTAGGGAATCAGCCCCAGCATTTT

size: -
D: -
J: TRBJ2-1
V: TRBV19
CDR3: CASSLKNEQFF
DNA: TGTGCCAGTAGTCTGAAGAATGAGCAGTTCTTC

size: -
D: TRBD2
J: TRBJ2-5
V: TRBV19
CDR3: CASSTPSGGGFRETQYF
DNA: TGTGCCAGTAGTACCCCCAGCGGGGGGGGATTTCGGGAGACCCAGTACTTC

size: -
D: -
J: TRBJ2-1
V: TRBV12-3/TRBV12-4
CDR3: CASSFSGGEQFF
DNA: TGTGCCAGCAGTTTCTCTGGAGGTGAGCAGTTCTTC

size: once
D: -
J: TRBJ2-5
V: TRBV4-1
CDR3: CASSQVGPALAETQYF
DNA: TGCGCCAGCAGCCAAGTTGGCCCGGCACTTGCGGAGACCCAGTACTTC

size: -
D: -
J: TRBJ1-2
V: TRBV7-6
CDR3: CASSLGPRYGYTF
DNA: TGTGCCAGCAGCTTAGGGCCCCGGTATGGCTACACCTTC

size: few
D: TRBD1
J: TRBJ1-4
V: TRBV19
CDR3: CASSIGTDATNEKLFF
DNA: TGTGCCAGTAGTATCGGGACAGACGCAACTAATGAAAAACTGTTTTTT

size: once
D: -
J: TRBJ1-2
V: TRBV5-6
CDR3: CASSFPGTPYGYTF
DNA: TGTGCCAGCAGCTTCCCCGGGACACCGTATGGCTACACCTTC

size: once
D: -
J: TRBJ2-3
V: TRBV7-8
CDR3: CASSPLWGGIDTQYF
DNA: TGTGCCAGCAGCCCCTTGTGGGGGGGCATAGATACGCAGTATTTT